These T cell receptor beta chains were read from a single sample in a study of PD-1 blockade in classical Hodgkin lymphoma. The table came from immunoSEQ multiplex PCR; TCRdb's copy has only in-frame clones and leaves some out. The profile shows tens of thousands of clones, roughly 91% of them singletons. Sequencing was carried out using peripheral blood mononuclear cells (PBMCs). The source is a human donor with classical Hodgkin lymphoma. The conserved cysteine and the conserved F or W are not part of the CDR3 here.

ATTRDRGDEKLF	TRBV6-1	TRBJ1-4
ASSGAGTEQY	TRBV19	TRBJ2-7
ASSPRQRVNNEQF	TRBV11-2	TRBJ2-1
ASSPAYRELF	TRBV18	TRBJ2-2
ASSIDQRGTNTEAF	TRBV19	TRBJ1-1
SVTDVRAGNTIY	TRBV29-1	TRBJ1-3
ASSSMMGNTEAF	TRBV11-3	TRBJ1-1
ASSPRTRTNTGELF	TRBV7-8	TRBJ2-2
ASSIRHAGSGANQPQH	TRBV19	TRBJ1-5
ASTRDRGFNEQY	TRBV5-1	TRBJ2-7
ASSAYTRGPGDTQY	TRBV19	TRBJ2-3
ASSGPHRFVNNEQF	TRBV6-1	TRBJ2-1
ASSLGARETQY	TRBV27	TRBJ2-5
SVDPESGNTEAF	TRBV29-1	TRBJ1-1
ASRVGTSGTDTQY	TRBV2	TRBJ2-3
ASSQGAENTEAF	TRBV13	TRBJ1-1
ASSISTSGKKRDTQY	TRBV19	TRBJ2-3
ASSVGQGYT	TRBV9	TRBJ1-2
ASSPRPQSSYEQY	TRBV13	TRBJ2-7
ASSVGSTEPNTEAF	TRBV9	TRBJ1-1
ASSPGGYGYT	TRBV6-1	TRBJ1-2
ASSYSTGGSGYT	TRBV6-6	TRBJ1-2
ASSPETSGRFF	TRBV5-1	TRBJ2-1
ATRDRLNTEAF	TRBV15	TRBJ1-1
ASSEAGDTGELF	TRBV6-4	TRBJ2-2
ASSLKAAPEQF	TRBV19	TRBJ2-1
ASSPSLWAETQY	TRBV6-5	TRBJ2-5
ASSPDRVEVNTEAF	TRBV28	TRBJ1-1
AISESVREYVNEQF	TRBV10-3	TRBJ2-1
RAPFLDTQY	TRBV20-1	TRBJ2-3
ASSPGTYERVEQF	TRBV28	TRBJ2-1
ASRGQGNTEAF	TRBV4-1	TRBJ1-1
ASEWQGKHEQY	TRBV28	TRBJ2-7
ASRMNTEAF	TRBV28	TRBJ1-1
ASSAPDLGSGNTIY	TRBV6-1	TRBJ1-3
ASSLAATRGDTQY	TRBV5-4	TRBJ2-3
ASRVWGLGANVLT	TRBV2	TRBJ2-6
ASPLPNTGELF	TRBV2	TRBJ2-2
AISDERRGNTGELF	TRBV10-3	TRBJ2-2
ASSLSSRHTDTQY	TRBV5-1	TRBJ2-3
ASRVTGDQPQH	TRBV19	TRBJ1-5
ASSQETGLVEQF	TRBV4-2	TRBJ2-1
ASSLGTGGYSNQPQH	TRBV5-8	TRBJ1-5
ASSETGVSNSPLH	TRBV25-1	TRBJ1-6
ASLGQGEFVSYNEQF	TRBV28	TRBJ2-1
ASSRGRMEPQH	TRBV6-5	TRBJ1-5
ASSQDNWREDTEAF	TRBV4-2	TRBJ1-1
ASSMGSTNTGELF	TRBV19	TRBJ2-2
ASSEIAGGSWSEAF	TRBV6-1	TRBJ1-1
SVVGGSGSGEHGYT	TRBV29-1	TRBJ1-2
ASSPTGSSYNEQF	TRBV5-4	TRBJ2-1
ASGPGGYGYT	TRBV25-1	TRBJ1-2
ASRTGSTRPGRRELF	TRBV21-1	TRBJ2-2
ASSLIDGQGYSPLH	TRBV5-6	TRBJ1-6
AILPDGRAVNEQF	TRBV10-3	TRBJ2-1